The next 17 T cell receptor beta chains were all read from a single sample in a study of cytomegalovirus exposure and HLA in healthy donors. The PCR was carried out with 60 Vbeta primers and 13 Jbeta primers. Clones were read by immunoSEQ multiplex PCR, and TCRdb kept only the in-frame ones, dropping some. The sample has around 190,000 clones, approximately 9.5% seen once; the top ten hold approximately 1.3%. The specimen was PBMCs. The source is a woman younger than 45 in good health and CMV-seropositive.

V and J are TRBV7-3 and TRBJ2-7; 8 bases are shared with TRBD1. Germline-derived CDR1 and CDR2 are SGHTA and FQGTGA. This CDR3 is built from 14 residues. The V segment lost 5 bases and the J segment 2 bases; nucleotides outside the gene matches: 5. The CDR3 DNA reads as TGTGCCAGCAGCCCCCAACAGGGGGCCTACGAGCAGTACTTC. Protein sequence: CASSPQQGAYEQYF. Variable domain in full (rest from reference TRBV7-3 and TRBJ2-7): GAGVSQTPSNKVTEKGKYVELRCDPISGHTALYWYRQSLGQGPEFLIYFQGTGAADDSGLPNDRFFAVRPEGSVSTLKIQRTERGDSAVYLCASSPQQGAYEQYFGPGTRLTVT.

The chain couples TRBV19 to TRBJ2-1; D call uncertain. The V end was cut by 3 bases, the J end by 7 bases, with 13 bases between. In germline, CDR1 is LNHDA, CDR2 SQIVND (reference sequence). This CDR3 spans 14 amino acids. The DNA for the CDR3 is TGTGCCAGTAGTATGCCTCTAGGTTGGAATGAGCAGTTCTTC. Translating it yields CASSMPLGWNEQFF.

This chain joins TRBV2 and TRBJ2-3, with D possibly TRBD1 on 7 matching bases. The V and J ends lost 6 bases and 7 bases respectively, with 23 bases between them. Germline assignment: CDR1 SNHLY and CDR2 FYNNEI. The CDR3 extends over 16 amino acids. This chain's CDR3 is CASSGQAAGTFNTQYF. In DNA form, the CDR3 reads TGTGCCAGCAGCGGACAGGCCGCCGGGACTTTCAATACGCAGTATTTT.

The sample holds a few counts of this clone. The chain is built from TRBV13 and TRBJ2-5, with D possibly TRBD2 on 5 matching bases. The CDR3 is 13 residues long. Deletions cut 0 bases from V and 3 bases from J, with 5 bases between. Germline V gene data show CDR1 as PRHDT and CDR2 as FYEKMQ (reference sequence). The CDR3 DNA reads TGTGCCAGCAGCTTAGGACTAGAAGAGACCCAGTACTTC. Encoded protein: CASSLGLEETQYF.

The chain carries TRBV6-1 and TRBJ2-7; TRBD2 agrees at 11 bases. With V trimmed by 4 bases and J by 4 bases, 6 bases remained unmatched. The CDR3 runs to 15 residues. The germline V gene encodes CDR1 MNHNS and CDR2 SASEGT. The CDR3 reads CASSGIAGGLYEQYF. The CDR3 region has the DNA TGTGCCAGCAGTGGCATAGCGGGAGGGCTGTACGAGCAGTACTTC.

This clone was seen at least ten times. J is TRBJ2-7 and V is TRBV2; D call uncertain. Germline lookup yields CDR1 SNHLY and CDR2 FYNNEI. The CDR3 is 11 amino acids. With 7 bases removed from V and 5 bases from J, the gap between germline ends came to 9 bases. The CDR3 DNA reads TGTGCCAGCACCTACAGAAACGAGCAGTACTTC. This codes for CASTYRNEQYF.

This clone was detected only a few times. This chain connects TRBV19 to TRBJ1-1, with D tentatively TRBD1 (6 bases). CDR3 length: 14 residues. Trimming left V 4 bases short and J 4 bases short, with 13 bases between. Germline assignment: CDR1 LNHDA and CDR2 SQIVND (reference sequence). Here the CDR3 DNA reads TGTGCCAGTAGTACCAGGGGTGACGGCACTGAAGCTTTCTTT. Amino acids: CASSTRGDGTEAFF.

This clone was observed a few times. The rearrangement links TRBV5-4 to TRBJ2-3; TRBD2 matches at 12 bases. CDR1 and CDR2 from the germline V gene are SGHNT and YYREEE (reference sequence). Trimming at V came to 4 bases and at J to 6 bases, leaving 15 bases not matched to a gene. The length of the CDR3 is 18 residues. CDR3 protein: CASSLLTRLAGEWDTQYF. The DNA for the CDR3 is TGTGCCAGCAGCCTACTTACCAGACTAGCGGGAGAGTGGGATACGCAGTATTTT.

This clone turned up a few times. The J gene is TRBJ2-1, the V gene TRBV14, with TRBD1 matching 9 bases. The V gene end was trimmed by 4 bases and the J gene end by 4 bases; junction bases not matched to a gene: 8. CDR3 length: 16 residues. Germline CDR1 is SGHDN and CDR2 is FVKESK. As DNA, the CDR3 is TGTGCCAGCAGCCCCTGGACAGGGGCGATATACAATGAGCAGTTCTTC. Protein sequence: CASSPWTGAIYNEQFF.

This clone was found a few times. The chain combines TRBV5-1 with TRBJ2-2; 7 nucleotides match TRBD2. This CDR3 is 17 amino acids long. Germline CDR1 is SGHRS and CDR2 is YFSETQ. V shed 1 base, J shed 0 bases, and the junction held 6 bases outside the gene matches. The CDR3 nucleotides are TGCGCCAGCAGCTTGTTCTCTAGCGGAGCGAACACCGGGGAGCTGTTTTTT. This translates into CASSLFSSGANTGELFF.

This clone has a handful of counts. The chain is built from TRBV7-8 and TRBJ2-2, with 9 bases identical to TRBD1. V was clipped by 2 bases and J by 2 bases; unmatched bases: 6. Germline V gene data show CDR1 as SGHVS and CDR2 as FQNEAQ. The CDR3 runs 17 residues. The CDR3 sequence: CASSLLYRGHNTGELFF. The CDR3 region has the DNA TGTGCCAGCAGCTTACTATACAGGGGGCATAACACCGGGGAGCTGTTTTTT.

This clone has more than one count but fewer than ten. The CDR3 loop reads CASSLERQGRGHDYGYTF. In nucleotides, the CDR3 is TGTGCCAGCAGCCTTGAGAGACAGGGAAGGGGGCATGACTATGGCTACACCTTC. The V call is TRBV7-2, the J call TRBJ1-2, with TRBD1 identical over 7 bases. CDR3 length: 18 amino acids. Germline CDR1 is SGHTA and CDR2 is FQGNSA. V lost 5 bases to trimming and J lost 3 bases; unmatched junction nucleotides: 18.

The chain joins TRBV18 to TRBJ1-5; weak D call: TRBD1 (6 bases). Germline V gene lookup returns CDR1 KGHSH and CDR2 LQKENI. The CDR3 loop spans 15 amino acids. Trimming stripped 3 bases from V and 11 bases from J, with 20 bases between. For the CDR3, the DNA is TGTGCCAGCTCACCCGGACAGACGGGAATTTTAGCCCAGCATTTT. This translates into CASSPGQTGILAQHF.

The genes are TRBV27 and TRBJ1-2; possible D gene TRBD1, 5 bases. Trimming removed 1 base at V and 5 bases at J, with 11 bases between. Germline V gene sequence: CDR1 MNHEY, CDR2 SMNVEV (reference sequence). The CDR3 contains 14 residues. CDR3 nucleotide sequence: TGTGCCAGCAGTTTATATCCGGACATATATGGCTACACCTTC. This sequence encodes CASSLYPDIYGYTF.

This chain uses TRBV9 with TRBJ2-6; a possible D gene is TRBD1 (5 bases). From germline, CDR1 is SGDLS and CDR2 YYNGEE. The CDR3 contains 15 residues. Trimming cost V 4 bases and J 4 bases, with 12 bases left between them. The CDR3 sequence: CASSHQGSGANVLTF. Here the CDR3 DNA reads TGTGCCAGCAGCCACCAGGGTTCCGGGGCCAACGTCCTGACTTTC.

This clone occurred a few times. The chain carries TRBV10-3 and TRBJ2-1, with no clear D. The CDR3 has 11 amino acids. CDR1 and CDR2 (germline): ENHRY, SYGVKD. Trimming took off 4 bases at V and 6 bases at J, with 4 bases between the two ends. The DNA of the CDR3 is TGTGCCATCAGTGGGGCCAATGAGCAGTTCTTC. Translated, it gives CAISGANEQFF.

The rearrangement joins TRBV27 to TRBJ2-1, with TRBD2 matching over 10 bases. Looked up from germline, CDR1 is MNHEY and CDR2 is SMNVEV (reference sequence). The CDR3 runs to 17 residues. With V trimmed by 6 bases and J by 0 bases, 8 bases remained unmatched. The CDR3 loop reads CASSRTSGLLSYNEQFF. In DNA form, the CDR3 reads TGTGCCAGCAGCCGGACTAGCGGTTTACTCTCCTACAATGAGCAGTTCTTC.